This entry describes one T cell receptor (beta chain). Here immunoSEQ multiplex PCR was the method, and the copy in TCRdb shows in-frame clones only, minus some. The sample consists of around 99,000 clones, less than 90% of them appearing once. This sample stems from a study of blood T cell repertoires in COVID-19. The CDR3 length is 12 residues. CDR1 and CDR2 (germline): SGHAT, FQNNGV. Trimming pared 4 bases from V and 8 bases from J, leaving 10 bases between. Input material: peripheral blood. The chain combines TRBV11-2 with TRBJ2-3; no clear D. The clonotype comes from a human donor in a cohort sampled during active COVID-19. The CDR3 sequence: CASSSLVSTQYF. The CDR3 nucleotides read TGTGCCAGCAGCTCCCTGGTTAGTACGCAGTATTTT. The full variable domain, with the rest looked up from reference TRBV11-2 and TRBJ2-3, is EAGVAQSPRYKIIEKRQSVAFWCNPISGHATLYWYQQILGQGPKLLIQFQNNGVVDDSQLPKDRFSAERLKGVDSTLKIQPAKLEDSAVYLCASSSLVSTQYFGPGTRLTVL.